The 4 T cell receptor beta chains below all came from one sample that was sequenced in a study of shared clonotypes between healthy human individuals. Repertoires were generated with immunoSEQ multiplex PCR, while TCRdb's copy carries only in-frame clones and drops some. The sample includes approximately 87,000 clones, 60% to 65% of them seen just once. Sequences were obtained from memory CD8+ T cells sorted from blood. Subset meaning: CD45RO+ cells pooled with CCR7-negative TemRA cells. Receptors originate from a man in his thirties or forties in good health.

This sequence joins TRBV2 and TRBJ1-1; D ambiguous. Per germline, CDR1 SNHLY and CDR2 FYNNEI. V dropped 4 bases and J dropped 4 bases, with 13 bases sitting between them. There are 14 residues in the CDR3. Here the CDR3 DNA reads TGTGCCAGCAGTGCGGAACCGGTTGCCACTGAAGCTTTCTTT. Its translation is CASSAEPVATEAFF.

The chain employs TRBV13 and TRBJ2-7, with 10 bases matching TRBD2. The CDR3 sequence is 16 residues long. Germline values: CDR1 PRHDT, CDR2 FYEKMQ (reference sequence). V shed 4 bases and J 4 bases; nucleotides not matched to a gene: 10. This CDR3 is CASSSLGLAASYEQYF. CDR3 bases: TGTGCCAGCAGCTCCCTCGGACTAGCGGCCTCGTACGAGCAGTACTTC.

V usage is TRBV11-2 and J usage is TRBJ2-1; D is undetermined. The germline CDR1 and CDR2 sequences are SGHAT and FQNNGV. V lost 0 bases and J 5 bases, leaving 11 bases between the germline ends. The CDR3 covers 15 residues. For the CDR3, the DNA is TGTGCCAGCAGCTTAGACGGCGGATCCAACAATGAGCAGTTCTTC. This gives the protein CASSLDGGSNNEQFF. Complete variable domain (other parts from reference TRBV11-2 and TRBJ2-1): EAGVAQSPRYKIIEKRQSVAFWCNPISGHATLYWYQQILGQGPKLLIQFQNNGVVDDSQLPKDRFSAERLKGVDSTLKIQPAKLEDSAVYLCASSLDGGSNNEQFFGPGTRLTVL.

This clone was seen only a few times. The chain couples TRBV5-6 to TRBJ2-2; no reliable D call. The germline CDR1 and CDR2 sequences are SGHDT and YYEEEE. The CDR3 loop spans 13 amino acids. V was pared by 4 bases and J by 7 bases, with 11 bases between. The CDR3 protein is CASSPSTYGELFF. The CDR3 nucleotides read TGTGCCAGCAGCCCCAGCACTTACGGGGAGCTGTTTTTT.